What follows are 14 T cell receptor beta chains derived from one specimen sequenced in a study of tumor T cells in aggressive B-cell lymphoma. This table comes from immunoSEQ multiplex PCR, and its TCRdb copy is limited to in-frame clones, with some not included. The sample gives some 3,500 clones, just under 95% of which show up once; around 2% is in the top ten. The sequenced sample consisted of tumor tissue. All receptors derive from an adult with diffuse large B cell lymphoma.

The table lists this clone with a count of one. The V gene is TRBV6-5, the J gene TRBJ1-1; D is unresolved. V gave up 2 bases and J gave up 6 bases, with 13 bases separating them. The germline CDR1 and CDR2 sequences are MNHEY and SVGAGI. The length of the CDR3 is 14 residues. CDR3 in DNA: TGTGCCAGCAGTTACACGGGAGGTTTTTCTGAAGCTTTCTTT. This encodes CASSYTGGFSEAFF.

V and J are TRBV19 and TRBJ2-3, with D tentatively TRBD2 (6 bases). Germline V lookup: CDR1 LNHDA, CDR2 SQIVND (reference sequence). The ends were cut back, 1 base at V and 3 bases at J, with 14 bases in the middle. This CDR3 contains 16 residues. The CDR3 coding sequence is TGTGCCAGTAGTATAGGCAGGACTATAACGACAGATACGCAGTATTTT. This sequence encodes CASSIGRTITTDTQYF.

The rearrangement uses TRBV10-3 and TRBJ1-4; D gene unclear. There are 14 residues in the CDR3. The V end lost 9 bases, the J end lost 0 bases, and 11 bases lay between the germline ends. Germline V gene lookup returns CDR1 ENHRY and CDR2 SYGVKD. In nucleotides, the CDR3 is TGTGCCATATCCCCCAGTGCAACTAATGAAAAACTGTTTTTT. Translated, it gives CAISPSATNEKLFF.

The chain is built from TRBV30 and TRBJ2-2; 9 nucleotides match TRBD2. This CDR3 has 15 residues. Trimming cost V 2 bases and J 8 bases; bases outside gene matches: 9. Germline loops: CDR1 GTSNPN, CDR2 SVGIG (reference sequence). CDR3 in DNA: TGTGCCTGGAGTCGCTCGGGACTAGCAATAGGGGAGCTGTTTTTT. It encodes CAWSRSGLAIGELFF. The full variable domain, rest sourced from reference TRBV30 and TRBJ2-2, is SQTIHQWPATLVQPVGSPLSLECTVEGTSNPNLYWYRQAAGRGLQLLFYSVGIGQISSEVPQNLSASRPQDRQFILSSKKLLLSDSGFYLCAWSRSGLAIGELFFGEGSRLTVL.

The V and J genes are TRBV6-6 and TRBJ1-5; maybe TRBD1 (5 bases). Trimming took off 8 bases at V and 6 bases at J, with 20 bases between the two ends. Germline-derived CDR1 and CDR2 are MNHNY and SVGAGI (reference sequence). This CDR3 has 15 residues. The DNA of the CDR3 is TGTGCCAGCTCTGTTTACGGGGGGATAGGTCAGCCCCAGCATTTT. This sequence encodes CASSVYGGIGQPQHF.

The rearrangement links TRBV14 to TRBJ2-4; D gene uncertain. The V gene's germline CDR1 is SGHDN and CDR2 FVKESK. This CDR3 contains 16 residues. V shed 0 bases and J shed 0 bases, with 9 bases lying between them. The CDR3 coding sequence is TGTGCCAGCAGCCAAGATGGGCGTTTAGCCAAAAACATTCAGTACTTC. Translation: CASSQDGRLAKNIQYF.

The rearrangement uses TRBV10-2 and TRBJ2-1; no reliable D call. Trimming cost V 6 bases and J 5 bases, with 11 bases left between them. Germline CDR1 is WSHSY and CDR2 is SAAADI. CDR3 length equals 13 residues. The CDR3 reads CASSAARNNEQFF. CDR3 nucleotides: TGCGCCAGCAGCGCGGCTAGGAACAATGAGCAGTTCTTC.

Details on this clone: One junction end disagrees with the germline gene, perhaps due to a read error. J is TRBJ1-1 and V is TRBV5-1; D possibly corresponds to TRBD1 (6 bases). CDR1 is SGHRS, CDR2 YFSETQ, per germline. This CDR3 spans 14 amino acids. The chain's CDR3 is CTSSTGYRDAEAFF. In DNA form, the CDR3 reads TGCACCAGCAGCACCGGGTACAGGGACGCTGAAGCTTTCTTT.

The J gene is TRBJ2-1, the V gene TRBV7-6; 7 positions agree with TRBD1. Germline V gene data show CDR1 as SGHVS and CDR2 as FNYEAQ. The CDR3 has 14 residues. With V trimmed by 5 bases and J by 4 bases, 5 bases remained unmatched. The CDR3 spells CASSRDRKYNEQFF. Written as DNA, the CDR3 is TGTGCCAGCAGCCGGGACAGAAAATACAATGAGCAGTTCTTC.

The gene calls are TRBV6-5 and TRBJ1-4, with 9 bases matching TRBD1. Germline-derived CDR1 and CDR2 are MNHEY and SVGAGI. Trimming took 0 bases from V and 5 from J; bases not matched to a gene: 1. The CDR3 spans 15 residues. The CDR3 loop reads CASSYSGTGNEKLFF. The CDR3 nucleotides are TGTGCCAGCAGTTACTCCGGGACAGGGAATGAAAAACTGTTTTTT.

This chain links TRBV5-1 with TRBJ1-1, with TRBD1 identical over 7 bases. The germline V gene has CDR1 SGHRS and CDR2 YFSETQ. The CDR3 runs to 14 residues. V gave up 3 bases and J gave up 5 bases; unmatched junction bases: 7. This chain's CDR3 is CASSSIDRDTEAFF. In DNA form, the CDR3 reads TGCGCCAGCAGCTCTATAGACAGGGATACTGAAGCTTTCTTT.

This chain joins TRBV30 and TRBJ2-7; TRBD1 might be the D (6 bases). The V gene's germline CDR1 is GTSNPN and CDR2 SVGIG (reference sequence). V gave up 5 bases and J gave up 2 bases, with 13 bases separating them. The CDR3 has 13 amino acids. For the CDR3, the DNA is TGTGCCTGGGAGACAGGTTTTACCTACGAGCAGTACTTC. Translation: CAWETGFTYEQYF.

The rearrangement joins TRBV7-8 to TRBJ2-5; 9 bases align to TRBD2. V shed 6 bases and J 1 base; nucleotides not matched to a gene: 12. The CDR3 length is 17 residues. Germline loops: CDR1 SGHVS, CDR2 FQNEAQ. The CDR3 sequence is CASSFARTSVFQETQYF. The CDR3 nucleotides are TGTGCCAGCAGTTTTGCCAGGACTAGCGTATTCCAAGAGACCCAGTACTTC.

The chain carries TRBV19 and TRBJ1-1; 9 bases are a match to TRBD1. CDR3 length: 14 residues. The trim removed 5 bases at V and 4 bases at J, leaving 5 bases unmatched. The germline gives CDR1 LNHDA, CDR2 SQIVND (reference sequence). As DNA, the CDR3 is TGTGCCAGTAGTGCGACAGGGGGTGGCACTGAAGCTTTCTTT. It translates to CASSATGGGTEAFF. Looking up the rest from reference TRBV19 and TRBJ1-1 gives the full variable domain: DGGITQSPKYLFRKEGQNVTLSCEQNLNHDAMYWYRQDPGQGLRLIYYSQIVNDFQKGDIAEGYSVSREKKESFPLTVTSAQKNPTAFYLCASSATGGGTEAFFGQGTRLTVV.